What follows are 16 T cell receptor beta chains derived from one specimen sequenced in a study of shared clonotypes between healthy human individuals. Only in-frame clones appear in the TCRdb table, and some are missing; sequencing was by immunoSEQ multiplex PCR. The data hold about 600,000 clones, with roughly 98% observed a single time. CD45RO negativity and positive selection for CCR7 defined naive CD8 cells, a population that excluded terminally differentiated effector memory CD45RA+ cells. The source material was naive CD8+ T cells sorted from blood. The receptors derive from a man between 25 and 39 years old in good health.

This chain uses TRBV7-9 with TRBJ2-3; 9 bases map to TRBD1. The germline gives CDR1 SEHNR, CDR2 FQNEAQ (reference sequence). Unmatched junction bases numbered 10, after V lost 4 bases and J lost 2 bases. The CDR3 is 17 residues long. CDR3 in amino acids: CASSSTDRGVATDTQYF. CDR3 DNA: TGTGCCAGCAGCTCTACGGACAGGGGAGTAGCCACAGATACGCAGTATTTT.

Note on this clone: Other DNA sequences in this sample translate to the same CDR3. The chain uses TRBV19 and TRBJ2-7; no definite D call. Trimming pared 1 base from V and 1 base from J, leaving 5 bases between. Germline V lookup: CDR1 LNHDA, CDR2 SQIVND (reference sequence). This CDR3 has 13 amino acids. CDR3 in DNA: TGTGCCAGTAGTATAGGTATTTCCTACGAGCAGTACTTC. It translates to CASSIGISYEQYF.

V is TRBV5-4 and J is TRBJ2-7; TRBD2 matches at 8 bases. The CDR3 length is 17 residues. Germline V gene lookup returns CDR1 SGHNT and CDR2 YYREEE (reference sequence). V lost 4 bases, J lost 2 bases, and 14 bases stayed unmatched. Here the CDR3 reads CASSAVLSGSTPYEQYF. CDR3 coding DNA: TGTGCCAGCAGCGCGGTACTCAGCGGGAGTACCCCCTACGAGCAGTACTTC.

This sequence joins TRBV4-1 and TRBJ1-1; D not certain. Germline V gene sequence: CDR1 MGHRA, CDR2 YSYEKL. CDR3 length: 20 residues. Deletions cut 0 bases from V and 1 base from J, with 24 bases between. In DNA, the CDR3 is TGCGCCAGCAGCCAAGATCAATTGACTTTTTCAGGACGGCAGAACACTGAAGCTTTCTTT. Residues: CASSQDQLTFSGRQNTEAFF.

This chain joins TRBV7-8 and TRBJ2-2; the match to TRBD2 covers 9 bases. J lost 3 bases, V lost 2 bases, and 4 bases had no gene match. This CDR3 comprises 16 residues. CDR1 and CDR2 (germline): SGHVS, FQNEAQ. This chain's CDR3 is CASSLLLAGYTGELFF. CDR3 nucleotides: TGTGCCAGCAGCTTACTTCTAGCGGGATACACCGGGGAGCTGTTTTTT.

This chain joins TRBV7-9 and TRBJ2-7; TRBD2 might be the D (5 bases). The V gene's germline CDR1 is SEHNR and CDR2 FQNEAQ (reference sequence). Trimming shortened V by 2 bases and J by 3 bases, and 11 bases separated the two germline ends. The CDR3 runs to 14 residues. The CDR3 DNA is TGTGCCAGCAGCTTACTCGGTAGCGACTACGAGCAGTACTTC. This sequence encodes CASSLLGSDYEQYF.

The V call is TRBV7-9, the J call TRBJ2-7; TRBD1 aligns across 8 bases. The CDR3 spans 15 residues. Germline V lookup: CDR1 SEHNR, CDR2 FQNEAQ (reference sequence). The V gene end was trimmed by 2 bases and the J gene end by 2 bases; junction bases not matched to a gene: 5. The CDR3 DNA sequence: TGTGCCAGCAGCTTACCGGACAGGGTGACCTACGAGCAGTACTTC. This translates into CASSLPDRVTYEQYF.

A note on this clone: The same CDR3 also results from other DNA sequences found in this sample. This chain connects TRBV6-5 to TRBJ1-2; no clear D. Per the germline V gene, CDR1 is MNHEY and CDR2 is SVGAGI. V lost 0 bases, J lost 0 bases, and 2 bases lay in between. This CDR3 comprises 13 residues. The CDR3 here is CASSYSANYGYTF. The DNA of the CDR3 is TGTGCCAGCAGTTACTCTGCTAACTATGGCTACACCTTC.

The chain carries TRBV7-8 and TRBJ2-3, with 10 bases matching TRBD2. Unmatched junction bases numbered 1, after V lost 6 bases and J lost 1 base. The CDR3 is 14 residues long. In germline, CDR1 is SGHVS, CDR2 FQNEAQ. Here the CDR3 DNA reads TGTGCCAGCAGTGGACTAGCGGGCACAGATACGCAGTATTTT. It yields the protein CASSGLAGTDTQYF.

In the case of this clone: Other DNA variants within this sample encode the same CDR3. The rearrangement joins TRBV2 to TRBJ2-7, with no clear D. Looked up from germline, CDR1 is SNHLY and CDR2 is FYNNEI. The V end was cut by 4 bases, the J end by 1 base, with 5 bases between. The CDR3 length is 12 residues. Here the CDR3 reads CASSGRSYEQYF. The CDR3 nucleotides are TGTGCCAGCAGTGGACGGTCCTACGAGCAGTACTTC.

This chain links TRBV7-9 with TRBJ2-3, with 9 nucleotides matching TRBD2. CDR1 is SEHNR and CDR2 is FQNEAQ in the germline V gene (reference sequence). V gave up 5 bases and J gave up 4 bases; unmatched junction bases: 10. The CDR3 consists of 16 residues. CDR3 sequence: CASSAYTSGSADTQYF. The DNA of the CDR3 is TGTGCCAGCAGCGCCTATACTAGCGGGTCTGCAGATACGCAGTATTTT. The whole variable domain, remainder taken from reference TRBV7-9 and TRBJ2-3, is DTGVSQNPRHKITKRGQNVTFRCDPISEHNRLYWYRQTLGQGPEFLTYFQNEAQLEKSRLLSDRFSAERPKGSFSTLEIQRTEQGDSAMYLCASSAYTSGSADTQYFGPGTRLTVL.

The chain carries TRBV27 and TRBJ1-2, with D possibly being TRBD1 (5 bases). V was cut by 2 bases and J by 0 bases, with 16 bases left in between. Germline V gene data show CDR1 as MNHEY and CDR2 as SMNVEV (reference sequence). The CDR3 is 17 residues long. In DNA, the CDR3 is TGTGCCAGCAGTTTACGCTTGACGGACACCACTAACTATGGCTACACCTTC. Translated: CASSLRLTDTTNYGYTF.

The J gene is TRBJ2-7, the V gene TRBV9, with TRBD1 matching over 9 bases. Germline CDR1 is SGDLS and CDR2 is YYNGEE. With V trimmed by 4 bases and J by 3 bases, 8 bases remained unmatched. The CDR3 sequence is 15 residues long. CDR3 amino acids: CASSFGQGSLYEQYF. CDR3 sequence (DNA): TGTGCCAGCAGCTTCGGACAGGGGAGCCTCTACGAGCAGTACTTC. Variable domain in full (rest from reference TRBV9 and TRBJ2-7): DSGVTQTPKHLITATGQRVTLRCSPRSGDLSVYWYQQSLDQGLQFLIQYYNGEERAKGNILERFSAQQFPDLHSELNLSSLELGDSALYFCASSFGQGSLYEQYFGPGTRLTVT.

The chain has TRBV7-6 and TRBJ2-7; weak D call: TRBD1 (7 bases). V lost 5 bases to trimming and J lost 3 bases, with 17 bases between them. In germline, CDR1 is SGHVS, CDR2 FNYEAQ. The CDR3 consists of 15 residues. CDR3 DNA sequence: TGTGCCAGCAGCCCAGGGGGGCGTCTGGACTACGAGCAGTACTTC. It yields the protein CASSPGGRLDYEQYF.

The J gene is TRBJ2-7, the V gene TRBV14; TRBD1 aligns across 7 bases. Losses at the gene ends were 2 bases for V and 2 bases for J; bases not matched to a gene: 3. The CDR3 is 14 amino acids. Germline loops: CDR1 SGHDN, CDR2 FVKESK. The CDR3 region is CASSQPDRAYEQYF. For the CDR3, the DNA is TGTGCCAGCAGCCAACCTGACAGGGCCTACGAGCAGTACTTC.

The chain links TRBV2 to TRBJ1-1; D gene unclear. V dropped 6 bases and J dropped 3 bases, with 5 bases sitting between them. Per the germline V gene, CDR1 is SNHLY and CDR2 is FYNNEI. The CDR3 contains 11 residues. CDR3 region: CASRDYTEAFF. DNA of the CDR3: TGTGCCAGCAGGGACTACACTGAAGCTTTCTTT.